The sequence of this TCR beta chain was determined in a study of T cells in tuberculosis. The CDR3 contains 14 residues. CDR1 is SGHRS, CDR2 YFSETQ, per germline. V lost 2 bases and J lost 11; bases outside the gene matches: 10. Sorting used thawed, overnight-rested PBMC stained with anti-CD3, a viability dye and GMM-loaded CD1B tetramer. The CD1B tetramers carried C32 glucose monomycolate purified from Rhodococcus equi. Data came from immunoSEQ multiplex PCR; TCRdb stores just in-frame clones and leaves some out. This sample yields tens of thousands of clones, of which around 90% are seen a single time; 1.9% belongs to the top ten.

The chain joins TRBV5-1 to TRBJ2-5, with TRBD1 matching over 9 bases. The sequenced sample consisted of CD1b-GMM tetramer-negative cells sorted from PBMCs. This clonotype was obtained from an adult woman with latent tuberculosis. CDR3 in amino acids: CASSLGGQGHEQYF. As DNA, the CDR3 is TGCGCCAGCAGCTTAGGGGGACAGGGACATGAGCAGTACTTC. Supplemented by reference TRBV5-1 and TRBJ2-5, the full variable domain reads KAGVTQTPRYLIKTRGQQVTLSCSPISGHRSVSWYQQTPGQGLQFLFEYFSETQRNKGNFPGRFSGRQFSNSRSEMNVSTLELGDSALYLCASSLGGQGHEQYFGPGTRLLVL.